This T cell receptor (beta chain) was recovered during a study of graft-versus-host responses after intestinal transplantation. Study overall: Induction with anti-thymocyte globulin, then tacrolimus and steroids for roughly three years, was given to all recipients. Study conclusions and caveats: High graft-versus-host to host-versus-graft clonal ratios were seen in allografts of patients with graft-donor T cell macrochimerism. GvH clones detected in recipient marrow included some appearing first in ileum or blood.

A word on this clone: Antigen specificity is unknown.

Repertoires were generated with immunoSEQ multiplex PCR, while TCRdb's copy carries only in-frame clones and drops some. The top ten hold 5% to 6.5% of the sample, which has approximately 54,000 clones, about 90% seen once. V lost 9 bases and J lost 2; bases outside the gene matches: 5. Germline V gene lookup returns CDR1 MNHNY and CDR2 SVGAGI (reference sequence). This CDR3 comprises 14 residues. Material: PBMCs, obtained roughly 680 days after intestinal transplant. This TCR came from a human patient who received an intestinal transplant, so some T cells may come from the graft donor. The chain combines TRBV6-6 with TRBJ2-5; 11 bases line up with TRBD2. CDR3 amino acids: CASRLAGTQETQYF. DNA for the CDR3: TGTGCCAGTCGACTAGCGGGGACTCAAGAGACCCAGTACTTC.